The 16 T cell receptor beta chains below were found in one sample sequenced in a study of shared clonotypes between healthy human individuals. Data came from immunoSEQ multiplex PCR; TCRdb stores just in-frame clones and leaves some out. The repertoire holds under 1 million clones, with 96% as singletons. Naive-designated CD8 cells lacked CD45RO, were positively enriched for CCR7, and omitted terminally differentiated effector memory CD45RA+ cells. Sequencing was performed on naive CD8+ T cells sorted from blood. The receptors come from a man under 40 in good health.

The genes are TRBV11-2 and TRBJ2-1, with no clear D. Germline V gene lookup returns CDR1 SGHAT and CDR2 FQNNGV. The germline V and J ends were trimmed by 5 bases and 0 bases, with 14 bases remaining between them. The CDR3 spans 16 residues. DNA of the CDR3: TGTGCCAGCAGCGATCGACGGCAAAGCTCCTACAATGAGCAGTTCTTC. It encodes CASSDRRQSSYNEQFF.

The V gene is TRBV27, the J gene TRBJ2-1, with TRBD1 identical over 7 bases. V shed 4 bases and J 6 bases; nucleotides not matched to a gene: 12. From germline, CDR1 is MNHEY and CDR2 SMNVEV (reference sequence). This CDR3 has 16 residues. The CDR3 DNA reads TGTGCCAGCAGTTACATAGACAGGGTCACTTTCAATGAGCAGTTCTTC. It translates to CASSYIDRVTFNEQFF.

The DNA of the CDR3 is TGTGCCAGTAGTTGGACTAGCGAGAAAAATTACGAGCAGTACTTC. Its protein is CASSWTSEKNYEQYF. The chain joins TRBV19 to TRBJ2-7, with 9 bases fitting TRBD2. This CDR3 has 15 residues. V was clipped by 5 bases and J by 4 bases; unmatched bases: 9. Germline values: CDR1 LNHDA, CDR2 SQIVND (reference sequence).

V gene TRBV4-3 combines with J gene TRBJ2-7; D remains unclear. Trimming left V 1 base short and J 0 bases short, with 10 bases between. Germline V gene lookup returns CDR1 LGHNA and CDR2 YSLEER. The CDR3 runs 15 residues. Here the CDR3 reads CASSQGILSSYEQYF. In DNA form, the CDR3 reads TGCGCCAGCAGCCAAGGGATCCTTAGCTCCTACGAGCAGTACTTC.

The chain recombines TRBV19 with TRBJ2-7, with D unclear. CDR3 length: 16 amino acids. Trimming pared 4 bases from V and 0 bases from J, leaving 16 bases between. The germline V gene has CDR1 LNHDA and CDR2 SQIVND (reference sequence). The CDR3 nucleotides read TGTGCCAGTAGTACCTATCTACAGTTAGACTCCTACGAGCAGTACTTC. It specifies CASSTYLQLDSYEQYF. The complete variable domain, with remaining parts taken from reference TRBV19 and TRBJ2-7, reads DGGITQSPKYLFRKEGQNVTLSCEQNLNHDAMYWYRQDPGQGLRLIYYSQIVNDFQKGDIAEGYSVSREKKESFPLTVTSAQKNPTAFYLCASSTYLQLDSYEQYFGPGTRLTVT.

The rearrangement links TRBV4-1 to TRBJ2-7; 9 bases are a match to TRBD2. Per germline, CDR1 MGHRA and CDR2 YSYEKL. This CDR3 spans 16 amino acids. J lost 1 base, V lost 0 bases, and 4 bases had no gene match. The CDR3: CASSQDAGGPSYEQYF. Here the CDR3 DNA reads TGCGCCAGCAGCCAAGATGCGGGAGGGCCTTCCTACGAGCAGTACTTC.

This sequence joins TRBV7-9 and TRBJ2-5; D ambiguous. CDR1 SEHNR and CDR2 FQNEAQ come from the germline V gene (reference sequence). Trimming cost V 1 base and J 1 base, with 10 bases left between them. The CDR3 consists of 15 residues. The CDR3 protein is CASSLVSDGQETQYF. Here the CDR3 DNA reads TGTGCCAGCAGCTTAGTATCCGATGGCCAAGAGACCCAGTACTTC.

V and J are TRBV6-1 and TRBJ2-7, with a tentative D call TRBD1 (5 bases). The germline V gene encodes CDR1 MNHNS and CDR2 SASEGT. V lost 6 bases and J 4 bases, leaving 10 bases between the germline ends. The CDR3 length is 12 residues. The CDR3 DNA reads as TGTGCCAGCAGGGAAAGGGGTTACGAGCAGTACTTC. Translating it yields CASRERGYEQYF.

Note on this clone: The sample carries other DNA sequences with the same CDR3. The rearrangement uses TRBV9 and TRBJ1-1; D is perhaps TRBD1 (6 bases). CDR3 length: 14 residues. In germline, CDR1 is SGDLS, CDR2 YYNGEE. Trimming stripped 4 bases from V and 0 bases from J, with 10 bases between. The DNA of the CDR3 is TGTGCCAGCAGCCTCGGGGGGCTGAACACTGAAGCTTTCTTT. Its translation is CASSLGGLNTEAFF. The variable domain in full, completed from reference TRBV9 and TRBJ1-1, reads DSGVTQTPKHLITATGQRVTLRCSPRSGDLSVYWYQQSLDQGLQFLIQYYNGEERAKGNILERFSAQQFPDLHSELNLSSLELGDSALYFCASSLGGLNTEAFFGQGTRLTVV.

The rearrangement links TRBV28 to TRBJ2-1; D not certain. The germline V gene has CDR1 MDHEN and CDR2 SYDVKM. Trimming stripped 3 bases from V and 7 bases from J, with 13 bases between. The CDR3 is made up of 14 amino acids. The CDR3 region is CASSFVATQNEQFF. The CDR3 coding sequence is TGTGCCAGCAGTTTTGTAGCTACTCAAAATGAGCAGTTCTTC.

The CDR3 bases are TGCGCCAGCAGCAACGACAGGGTTTACTCCTACAATGAGCAGTTCTTC. Translated, it gives CASSNDRVYSYNEQFF. The V call is TRBV5-1, the J call TRBJ2-1; 7 nucleotides align to TRBD1. Germline V CDR1 and CDR2: SGHRS, YFSETQ. Losses at the gene ends were 4 bases for V and 0 bases for J; bases not matched to a gene: 7. The CDR3 totals 16 residues. Drawing the rest from reference TRBV5-1 and TRBJ2-1, the complete variable domain is KAGVTQTPRYLIKTRGQQVTLSCSPISGHRSVSWYQQTPGQGLQFLFEYFSETQRNKGNFPGRFSGRQFSNSRSEMNVSTLELGDSALYLCASSNDRVYSYNEQFFGPGTRLTVL.

J is TRBJ1-2 and V is TRBV7-9; 9 bases are shared with TRBD1. Germline V gives CDR1 SEHNR, CDR2 FQNEAQ (reference sequence). CDR3 length: 13 amino acids. Trimming at V came to 5 bases and at J to 7 bases, leaving 5 bases not matched to a gene. The CDR3 sequence: CASSPRDRVGYTF. As DNA, the CDR3 is TGTGCCAGCAGCCCCCGGGACAGGGTTGGCTACACCTTC.

The sample holds one count of this clone. The chain joins TRBV7-6 to TRBJ2-1; possible D gene TRBD2, 5 bases. The CDR3 extends over 11 amino acids. The V and J ends lost 10 bases and 6 bases respectively, with 10 bases between them. Germline assignment: CDR1 SGHVS and CDR2 FNYEAQ. As DNA, the CDR3 is TGTGCCACGAAGAGCGGCAATGAGCAGTTCTTC. Its protein product is CATKSGNEQFF.

V usage is TRBV7-2 and J usage is TRBJ2-5; D uncertain. V lost 2 bases, J lost 7 bases, and 8 bases lay in between. This CDR3 spans 12 amino acids. Germline V gives CDR1 SGHTA, CDR2 FQGNSA. The CDR3 spells CASSLSERTQYF. The CDR3 DNA sequence: TGTGCCAGCAGCTTATCTGAGCGGACCCAGTACTTC.

The chain has TRBV5-1 and TRBJ2-1; 11 nucleotides agree with TRBD2. This CDR3 comprises 17 residues. V shed 2 bases, J shed 1 base, and the junction held 5 bases outside the gene matches. Germline-derived CDR1 and CDR2 are SGHRS and YFSETQ. Here the CDR3 reads CASSFTLAGASYNEQFF. Here the CDR3 DNA reads TGCGCCAGCAGCTTTACACTAGCGGGAGCGTCCTACAATGAGCAGTTCTTC.

The CDR3 is CASRTGLAGYNEQFF. CDR3 in DNA: TGTGCCAGCAGGACAGGACTAGCGGGCTACAATGAGCAGTTCTTC. The gene calls are TRBV27 and TRBJ2-1; 11 bases line up with TRBD2. The CDR3 is 15 amino acids. The V gene end was trimmed by 6 bases and the J gene end by 3 bases; junction bases not matched to a gene: 4. The germline V gene has CDR1 MNHEY and CDR2 SMNVEV (reference sequence).